This TCR beta chain came from a study of control samples from healthy donors and cancer patients. Profiling relied on immunoSEQ multiplex PCR, and the TCRdb table lists in-frame clones only, not all of them. This sample has around 130,000 clones, with approximately 90% found just once. CDR3 size: 14 residues. With 8 bases removed from V and 0 bases from J, the gap between germline ends came to 11 bases. Looked up from germline, CDR1 is SGHRS and CDR2 is YFSETQ. The rearrangement links TRBV5-1 to TRBJ2-2, with D unresolved. The sequence was collected from a man younger than 30 in good health. Sequencing was carried out using blood. The CDR3 bases are TGCGCCAGTCCGGACGGCGCGAACACCGGGGAGCTGTTTTTT. Its translation is CASPDGANTGELFF.